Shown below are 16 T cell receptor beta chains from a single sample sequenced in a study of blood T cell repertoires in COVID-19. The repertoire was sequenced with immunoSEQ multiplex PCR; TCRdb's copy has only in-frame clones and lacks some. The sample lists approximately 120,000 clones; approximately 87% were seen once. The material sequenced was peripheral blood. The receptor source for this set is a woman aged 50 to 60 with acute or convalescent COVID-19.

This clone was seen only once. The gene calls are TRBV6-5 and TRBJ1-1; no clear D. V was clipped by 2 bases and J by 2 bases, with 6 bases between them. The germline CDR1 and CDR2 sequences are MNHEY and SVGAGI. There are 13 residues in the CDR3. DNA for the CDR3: TGTGCCAGCAGTTACGAGGGAAACACTGAAGCTTTCTTT. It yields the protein CASSYEGNTEAFF.

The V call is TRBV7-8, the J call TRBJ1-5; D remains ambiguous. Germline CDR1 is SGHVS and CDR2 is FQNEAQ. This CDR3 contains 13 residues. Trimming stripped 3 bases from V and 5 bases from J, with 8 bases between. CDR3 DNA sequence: TGTGCCAGCAGCTTTTCGCAGGATCAGCCCCAGCATTTT. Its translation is CASSFSQDQPQHF.

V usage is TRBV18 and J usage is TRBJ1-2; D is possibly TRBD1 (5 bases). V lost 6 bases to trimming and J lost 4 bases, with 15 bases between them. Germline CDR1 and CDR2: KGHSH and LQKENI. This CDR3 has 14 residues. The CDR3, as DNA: TGTGCCAGCTCCCCCGCGGGGCAGTCCTATGGCTACACCTTC. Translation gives CASSPAGQSYGYTF.

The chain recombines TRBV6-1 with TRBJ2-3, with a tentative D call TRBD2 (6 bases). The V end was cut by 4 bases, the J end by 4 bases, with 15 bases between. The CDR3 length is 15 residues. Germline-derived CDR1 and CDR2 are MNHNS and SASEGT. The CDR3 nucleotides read TGTGCCAGCAGTGTGACTAGAGATGACGCAGATACGCAGTATTTT. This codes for CASSVTRDDADTQYF.

The CDR3 region has the DNA TGTGCCAGCAGCCCTCATCCCCGGACAGGGGGGGAGCAGTACTTC. Translation gives CASSPHPRTGGEQYF. This chain joins TRBV4-2 and TRBJ2-7; the match to TRBD1 covers 10 bases. This CDR3 is 15 amino acids long. With 4 bases clipped from V and 7 bases from J, the junction kept 10 bases outside the gene matches. CDR1 and CDR2 (germline): LGHNA, YNFKEQ.

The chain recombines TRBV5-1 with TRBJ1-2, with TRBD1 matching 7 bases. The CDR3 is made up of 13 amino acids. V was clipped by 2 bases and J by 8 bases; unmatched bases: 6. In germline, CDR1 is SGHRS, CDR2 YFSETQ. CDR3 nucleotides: TGCGCCAGCAGCTTAAACGGACAGGCAGGCTACACCTTC. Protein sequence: CASSLNGQAGYTF.

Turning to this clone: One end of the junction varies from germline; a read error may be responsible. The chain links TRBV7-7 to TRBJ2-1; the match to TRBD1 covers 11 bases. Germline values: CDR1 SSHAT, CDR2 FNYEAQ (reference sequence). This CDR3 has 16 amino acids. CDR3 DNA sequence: TGTGCTAGCAGCTTAGGTTTGGGGACAGGGGGAAATGAGCAGTTCTTC. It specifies CASSLGLGTGGNEQFF.

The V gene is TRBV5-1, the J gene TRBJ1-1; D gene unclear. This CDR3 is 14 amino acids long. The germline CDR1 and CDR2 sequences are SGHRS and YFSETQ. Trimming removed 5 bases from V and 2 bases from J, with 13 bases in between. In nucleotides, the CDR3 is TGCGCCAGCAGGGGTAACAGTGGAAACACTGAAGCTTTCTTT. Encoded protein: CASRGNSGNTEAFF.

CDR3 sequence reads: CASRPRFTGELFF. The CDR3 nucleotides read TGCGCCAGCAGGCCCAGGTTCACCGGGGAGCTGTTTTTT. V gene TRBV5-1 combines with J gene TRBJ2-2; D remains ambiguous. Germline assignment: CDR1 SGHRS and CDR2 YFSETQ. The CDR3 totals 13 residues. V shed 5 bases and J shed 4 bases, with 9 bases lying between them.

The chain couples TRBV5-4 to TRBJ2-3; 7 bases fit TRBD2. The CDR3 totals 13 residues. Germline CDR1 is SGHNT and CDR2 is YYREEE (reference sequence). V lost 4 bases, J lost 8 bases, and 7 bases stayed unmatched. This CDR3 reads CASSPTSDRTQYF. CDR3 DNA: TGTGCCAGCAGCCCTACTAGCGATCGTACGCAGTATTTT. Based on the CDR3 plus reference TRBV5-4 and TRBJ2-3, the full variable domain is ETGVTQSPTHLIKTRGQQVTLRCSSQSGHNTVSWYQQALGQGPQFIFQYYREEENGRGNFPPRFSGLQFPNYSSELNVNALELDDSALYLCASSPTSDRTQYFGPGTRLTVL.

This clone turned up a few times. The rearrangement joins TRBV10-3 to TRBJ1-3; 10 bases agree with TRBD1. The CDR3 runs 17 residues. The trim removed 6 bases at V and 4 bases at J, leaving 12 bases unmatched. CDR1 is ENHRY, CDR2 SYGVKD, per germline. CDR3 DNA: TGTGCCATCAGCCCCGGCGGGACAGGGGTAAGAGGAAACACCATATATTTT. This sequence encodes CAISPGGTGVRGNTIYF.

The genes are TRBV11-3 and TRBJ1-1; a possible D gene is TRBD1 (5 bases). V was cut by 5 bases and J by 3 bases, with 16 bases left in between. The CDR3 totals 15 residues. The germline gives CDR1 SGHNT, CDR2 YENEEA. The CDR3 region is CASSPGGRRDTEAFF. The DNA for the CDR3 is TGTGCCAGCAGCCCCGGGGGAAGGAGGGACACTGAAGCTTTCTTT.

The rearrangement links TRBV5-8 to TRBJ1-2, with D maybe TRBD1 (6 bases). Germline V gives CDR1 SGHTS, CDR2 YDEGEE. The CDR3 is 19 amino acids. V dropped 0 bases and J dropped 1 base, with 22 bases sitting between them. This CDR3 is CASSLGMTGRLTINYGYTF. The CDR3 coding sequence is TGTGCCAGCAGCTTGGGTATGACAGGTCGATTAACAATTAACTATGGCTACACCTTC.

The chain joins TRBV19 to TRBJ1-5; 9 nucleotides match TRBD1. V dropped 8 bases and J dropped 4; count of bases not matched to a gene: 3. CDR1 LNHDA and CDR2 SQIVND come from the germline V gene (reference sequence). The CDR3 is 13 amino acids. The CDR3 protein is CASSGTGNQPQHF. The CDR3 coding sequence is TGTGCCAGTTCCGGGACAGGGAATCAGCCCCAGCATTTT.

CDR3 sequence (DNA): TGTGCCAGCAGTTACGGTGGCAGGCTATCCGGAAACACCATATATTTT. This encodes CASSYGGRLSGNTIYF. The rearrangement uses TRBV6-5 and TRBJ1-3; no clear D. V gave up 2 bases and J gave up 4 bases, with 15 bases separating them. Germline V CDR1 and CDR2: MNHEY, SVGAGI. The CDR3 contains 16 residues.

CDR3 bases: TGCGCCAGCAGCTTGGGACTGGTAAACACTGAAGCTTTCTTT. Translated: CASSLGLVNTEAFF. The chain couples TRBV5-1 to TRBJ1-1, with D unclear. CDR3 length equals 14 residues. Per germline, CDR1 SGHRS and CDR2 YFSETQ. V was clipped by 0 bases and J by 2 bases, with 8 bases between them.